These T cell receptor beta chains were read from a single sample in a study of cytomegalovirus exposure and HLA in healthy donors. The assay was immunoSEQ multiplex PCR, and TCRdb's table has in-frame clones only and misses some. The repertoire includes around 150,000 clones, 80% of them detected once, and 2.2% sits in the top ten. Sequencing was done on a sample of PBMCs. Every receptor here comes from a man under 40 in good health and CMV-seronegative. CDR3s include the opening cysteine and the closing phenylalanine or tryptophan. A D gene is named only where the DNA matches it firmly. Not every row has a clone size; where given, it reads once, few, many or a size class.

>TRBV11-3|-|TRBJ2-5|-
CASSFTAGARQETQYF
TGTGCCAGCAGCTTTACCGCGGGGGCCCGACAAGAGACCCAGTACTTC
>TRBV19|-|TRBJ1-1|TRBD1
CASSISRQGLTEAFF
TGTGCCAGTAGTATATCGAGACAGGGTTTAACTGAAGCTTTCTTT
>TRBV9|-|TRBJ2-1|-
CASSVEIASEQFF
TGTGCCAGCAGCGTAGAAATAGCCAGTGAGCAGTTCTTC
>TRBV28|once|TRBJ1-1|-
CASSLIYSEAFF
TGTGCCAGCAGTTTAATTTATTCTGAAGCTTTCTTT
>TRBV29-1|-|TRBJ2-1|TRBD1
CSAGGQGAWNEQFF
TGCAGCGCTGGGGGACAGGGGGCTTGGAATGAGCAGTTCTTC
>TRBV19|-|TRBJ2-1|TRBD2
CASSVFGGSYNEQFF
TGTGCCAGTTCGGTCTTTGGCGGGAGCTACAATGAGCAGTTCTTC
>TRBV13|-|TRBJ2-5|TRBD2
CASSQASGRETQYF
TGTGCCAGCAGCCAGGCTAGCGGGAGAGAGACCCAGTACTTC
>TRBV29-1|once|TRBJ1-1|TRBD1
CSVVDRDTEAFF
TGCAGCGTTGTGGACAGGGACACTGAAGCTTTCTTT
>TRBV19|-|TRBJ2-1|-
CASSLTGWYNEQFF
TGTGCCAGTAGTTTAACAGGGTGGTACAATGAGCAGTTCTTC
>TRBV6-1|-|TRBJ2-1|-
CASHWDISDYNEQFF
TGTGCCAGCCACTGGGACATTTCCGACTACAATGAGCAGTTCTTC
>TRBV6-5|-|TRBJ2-7|-
CASSYSLSGSGYEQYF
TGTGCCAGCAGTTACTCGTTGTCCGGGAGTGGCTACGAGCAGTACTTC
>TRBV7-2|-|TRBJ1-2|-
CASSSHRETYGYTF
TGTGCCAGCAGCTCACACCGGGAGACTTATGGCTACACCTTC
>TRBV7-8|-|TRBJ1-1|TRBD1
CASSQDRAARLFF
TGTGCCAGCAGCCAGGACAGGGCGGCCAGACTCTTCTTT
>TRBV18|-|TRBJ2-5|-
CASSRVGGQETQYF
TGTGCCAGCTCACGAGTGGGGGGACAAGAGACCCAGTACTTC
>TRBV5-1|-|TRBJ2-2|-
CASSLVGHKAGELFF
TGCGCCAGCAGCTTGGTGGGACATAAAGCCGGGGAGCTGTTTTTT
>TRBV19|-|TRBJ2-1|TRBD1
CASSIRQGEQFF
TGTGCCAGTAGTATACGACAGGGTGAGCAGTTCTTC
>TRBV5-1|few|TRBJ2-2|TRBD1
CASSLAGQPNTGELFF
TGCGCCAGCAGCTTGGCGGGACAGCCGAACACCGGGGAGCTGTTTTTT
>TRBV5-4|-|TRBJ1-5|-
CASSLWGSNQPQHF
TGTGCCAGCAGCTTGTGGGGCTCCAATCAGCCCCAGCATTTT
>TRBV6-1|-|TRBJ2-2|-
CASSETGAGELFF
TGTGCCAGCAGTGAGACGGGGGCCGGGGAGCTGTTTTTT
>TRBV6-5|few|TRBJ1-2|TRBD1
CASSPGGGYGYTF
TGTGCCAGCAGTCCAGGGGGAGGCTATGGCTACACCTTC
>TRBV6-6|-|TRBJ2-6|-
CASGGGANVLTF
TGTGCCAGCGGCGGGGGGGCCAACGTCCTGACTTTC
>TRBV9|-|TRBJ2-7|TRBD2
CASSLGSGRAYEQYF
TGTGCCAGCAGCTTGGGGAGCGGGAGAGCCTACGAGCAGTACTTC
>TRBV18|-|TRBJ2-5|-
CASSPGFKETQYF
TGTGCCAGCTCACCGGGCTTTAAAGAGACCCAGTACTTC
>TRBV5-4|once|TRBJ2-7|TRBD2
CASSLELAESSYEQYF
TGTGCCAGCAGCTTGGAGCTAGCGGAGAGCTCCTACGAGCAGTACTTC
>TRBV7-9|-|TRBJ2-5|TRBD1
CASSRRTGGQETQYF
TGTGCCAGCAGCCGTCGTACAGGGGGGCAAGAGACCCAGTACTTC
>TRBV5-4|-|TRBJ2-1|TRBD2
CASSRRTSGEQFF
TGTGCCAGCAGCCGCCGGACTAGCGGTGAGCAGTTCTTC
>TRBV5-1|-|TRBJ2-1|-
CASSLGLGVYNEQFF
TGCGCCAGCAGCTTGGGTCTAGGGGTCTACAATGAGCAGTTCTTC
>TRBV19|-|TRBJ2-7|-
CASSIAVGFDEQYF
TGTGCCAGTAGTATTGCGGTTGGGTTCGACGAGCAGTACTTC
>TRBV30|once|TRBJ1-4|TRBD1
CAWRGQGVEKLFF
TGTGCCTGGAGGGGACAGGGGGTTGAAAAACTGTTTTTT
>TRBV6-1|once|TRBJ2-7|-
CASSEYQGGEQYF
TGTGCCAGCAGTGAATATCAGGGGGGCGAGCAGTACTTC
>TRBV11-2|once|TRBJ2-7|-
CASSARLSYEQYF
TGTGCCAGCAGCGCCAGACTGAGCTACGAGCAGTACTTC
>TRBV5-1|-|TRBJ2-5|TRBD2
CASSEMTSGETQYF
TGCGCCAGCAGCGAAATGACTAGCGGAGAGACCCAGTACTTC
>TRBV7-6|-|TRBJ2-5|-
CASSLGAQGYQETQYF
TGTGCCAGCAGCTTAGGGGCACAGGGCTACCAAGAGACCCAGTACTTC
>TRBV6-1|few|TRBJ1-5|-
CASSGGGNQPQHF
TGTGCCAGCAGCGGGGGAGGGAATCAGCCCCAGCATTTT
>TRBV9|-|TRBJ2-3|-
CASSAGNLADTQYF
TGTGCCAGCAGCGCGGGGAATCTGGCGGATACGCAGTATTTT
>TRBV15|-|TRBJ1-5|-
CATSSAVLRGGGNQPQHF
TGTGCCACCAGCAGTGCCGTACTCCGGGGGGGTGGCAATCAGCCCCAGCATTTT
>TRBV18|-|TRBJ2-7|-
CASSPSTREQYF
TGTGCCAGCTCACCCTCAACTAGAGAGCAGTACTTC
>TRBV6-5|-|TRBJ2-7|TRBD1
CASSPSTGEAYEQYF
TGTGCCAGCAGTCCCTCGACAGGGGAGGCCTACGAGCAGTACTTC
>TRBV5-4|-|TRBJ1-5|-
CASSLEGANQPQHF
TGTGCCAGCAGCTTGGAAGGGGCCAATCAGCCCCAGCATTTT
>TRBV4-2|-|TRBJ1-6|TRBD1
CASSQDPGQGNSPLHF
TGTGCCAGCAGCCAAGATCCGGGACAGGGTAATTCACCCCTCCACTTT
>TRBV6-5|once|TRBJ2-3|-
CASSPPGRGQDTQYF
TGTGCCAGCAGTCCCCCTGGGAGGGGACAAGATACGCAGTATTTT
>TRBV4-1|-|TRBJ1-5|TRBD1
CASSQGQGGYQPQHF
TGCGCCAGCAGCCAAGGACAGGGGGGATATCAGCCCCAGCATTTT
>TRBV7-2|-|TRBJ2-1|-
CASSFRGGNEQFF
TGTGCCAGCAGCTTTAGGGGCGGCAATGAGCAGTTCTTC
>TRBV5-1|few|TRBJ2-1|TRBD2
CASSSLAGGNEQFF
TGCGCCAGCAGCTCGCTAGCGGGGGGTAATGAGCAGTTCTTC
>TRBV29-1|-|TRBJ2-2|TRBD1
CSVTGQFNTGELFF
TGCAGCGTGACGGGACAGTTTAACACCGGGGAGCTGTTTTTT
>TRBV7-6|-|TRBJ2-1|-
CASSFGGTPNEQFF
TGTGCCAGCAGCTTTGGCGGGACTCCAAATGAGCAGTTCTTC
>TRBV11-2|-|TRBJ2-1|TRBD2
CASSLRLAGDRYNEQFF
TGTGCCAGCAGCCTCAGACTAGCGGGAGATCGCTACAATGAGCAGTTCTTC
>TRBV18|-|TRBJ2-7|TRBD2
CASSPYPGTSGTEQYF
TGTGCCAGCTCACCATACCCCGGGACTAGCGGAACCGAGCAGTACTTC
>TRBV18|-|TRBJ2-7|TRBD2
CASSPGLAKTYEQYF
TGTGCCAGCTCCCCGGGACTAGCGAAGACTTACGAGCAGTACTTC
>TRBV6-6|-|TRBJ2-7|-
CASRRLLPPSYEQYF
TGTGCCAGCAGACGGTTATTACCACCTTCCTACGAGCAGTACTTC
>TRBV11-2|-|TRBJ2-3|-
CASSRRVVGTDTQYF
TGTGCCAGCAGCCGCAGGGTGGTGGGCACAGATACGCAGTATTTT
>TRBV6-5|-|TRBJ2-3|TRBD2
CASSYSAGGPDTQYF
TGTGCCAGCAGTTACTCAGCGGGAGGGCCAGATACGCAGTATTTT
>TRBV9|-|TRBJ1-5|-
CASSVGSGIESNQPQHF
TGTGCCAGCAGCGTAGGATCAGGGATCGAGAGCAATCAGCCCCAGCATTTT
>TRBV13|-|TRBJ2-7|-
CASSFFLYEQYF
TGTGCCAGCAGCTTTTTCCTTTACGAGCAGTACTTC
>TRBV28|-|TRBJ2-3|TRBD2
CAAIAGGRLADTQYF
TGTGCCGCCATAGCGGGAGGCCGCCTTGCGGATACGCAGTATTTT
>TRBV11-2|-|TRBJ1-4|TRBD1
CASSPGQGRKLFF
TGTGCCAGCAGCCCCGGACAGGGAAGAAAACTGTTTTTT
>TRBV5-1|-|TRBJ1-1|TRBD1
CASSTRQGQNTEAFF
TGCGCCAGCAGCACCCGACAGGGACAGAACACTGAAGCTTTCTTT
>TRBV5-1|-|TRBJ2-7|TRBD2
CASSSTSTLAGYYEQYF
TGCGCCAGCAGTTCAACCTCCACACTAGCGGGATACTACGAGCAGTACTTC
>TRBV28|-|TRBJ2-1|TRBD2
CASSPASGTSYNEQFF
TGTGCCAGCAGCCCAGCTAGCGGGACATCCTACAATGAGCAGTTCTTC